Following are 4 T cell receptor beta chains from one sample sequenced in a study of T cells in Graves' hyperthyroidism and ophthalmopathy. Using RNA transcripts as the source, TCR beta CDR3 regions were amplified. The HTBI primer set was used in a first-round RT-PCR of the TCR CDR3. MiXCR, run by TCRdb on the multiplex PCR reads, gives a single entry per CDR3 protein. The sample yields hundreds of thousands of distinct CDR3 sequences, roughly 40% seen once. Sequenced: blood. The source is a man younger than 30 with Graves' hyperthyroidism.

Turning to this clonotype: The CDR3 end shows no conserved phenylalanine or tryptophan, and so a read error is likely. The limits of the CDR3 on the DNA are not certain, so only TCRdb's listed CDR3 is given. The chain has TRBV15 and TRBJ1-1; the listed D gene, TRBD1, was not tested against the DNA. The CDR3 spans 9 amino acids, including both terminal residues. CDR1 is LNHNV and CDR2 is YYDKDF in the germline V gene (reference sequence). The CDR3 sequence: CATSRGQRG.

This clonotype was seen a single time. This rearrangement joins TRBV5-1 to TRBJ1-5; TRBD1 agrees at 10 bases. V gave up 4 bases and J gave up 9 bases; unmatched junction bases: 4. The CDR3 extends over 13 amino acids. Germline CDR1 reads SGHRS; CDR2 reads YFSETQ. The CDR3 here is CASSLRDRGPQHF. In DNA form, the CDR3 reads TGCGCCAGCAGCCTCCGGGACAGGGGGCCCCAGCATTTT.

This clonotype showed up many times. The rearrangement links TRBV29-1 to TRBJ1-2; 8 nucleotides match TRBD1. This CDR3 is built from 14 residues. V lost 3 bases, J lost 3 bases, and 6 bases stayed unmatched. The germline V gene has CDR1 SQVTM and CDR2 ANQGSEA. CDR3 sequence: CSVDTGGTHYGYTF. In DNA form, the CDR3 reads TGCAGCGTTGACACAGGGGGTACGCACTATGGCTACACCTTC.

There are a few counts of this clonotype. The J gene is TRBJ2-7, the V gene TRBV7-2; D gene ambiguous. The germline gives CDR1 SGHTA, CDR2 FQGNSA. The V and J ends lost 0 bases and 2 bases respectively, with 11 bases between them. The CDR3 contains 15 residues. CDR3: CASSLAIGRTYEQYF. DNA for the CDR3: TGTGCCAGCAGCTTAGCGATTGGACGGACCTACGAGCAGTACTTC.